This TCR beta chain emerged from a study of radiotherapy plus CTLA-4 blockade in lung cancer. For the study at large: With approximately 33% of patients having disease control, objective responses were seen in roughly 18%.

Libraries were prepared by immunoSEQ multiplex PCR; TCRdb keeps only in-frame clonotypes and omits some of them. The sample gives 40,000 to 60,000 clones, 86% of which show up once; less than 20% is in the top ten. CDR1 and CDR2 from the germline V gene are MGHDK and SYGVNS. The length of the CDR3 is 15 residues. Trimming cost V 3 bases and J 4 bases, with 16 bases left between them. This chain joins TRBV25-1 and TRBJ2-7, with TRBD1 as a possible D gene (6 bases). The receptor's source is a human donor with non-small cell lung cancer that progressed on radiotherapy plus ipilimumab. Some clones in this sample may be carry-over from other donors' samples. Sequenced here: peripheral blood, sampled from a patient treated with radiotherapy plus ipilimumab. CDR3: CASSDRGSDSYEQYF. Written as DNA, the CDR3 is TGTGCCAGCAGTGATAGAGGGTCGGACAGTTACGAGCAGTACTTC.